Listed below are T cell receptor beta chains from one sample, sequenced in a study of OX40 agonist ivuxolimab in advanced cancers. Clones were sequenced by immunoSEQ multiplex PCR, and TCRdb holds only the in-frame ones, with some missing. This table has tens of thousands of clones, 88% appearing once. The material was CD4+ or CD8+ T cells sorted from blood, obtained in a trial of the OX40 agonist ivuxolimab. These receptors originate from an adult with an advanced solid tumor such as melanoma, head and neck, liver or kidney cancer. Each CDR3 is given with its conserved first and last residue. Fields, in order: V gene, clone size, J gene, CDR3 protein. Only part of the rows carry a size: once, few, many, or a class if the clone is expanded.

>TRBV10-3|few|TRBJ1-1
CAAEQGGRGRNTEAFF
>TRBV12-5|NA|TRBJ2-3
CASGLGTSPQYF
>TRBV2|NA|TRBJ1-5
CASKDGNQPQHF
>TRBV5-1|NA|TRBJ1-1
CASYPGQFNTEAFF
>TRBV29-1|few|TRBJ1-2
CSIWTGVLGYTF
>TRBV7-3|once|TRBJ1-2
CASSAGGPGYGYTF
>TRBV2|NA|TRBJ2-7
CATRWGGEQYF
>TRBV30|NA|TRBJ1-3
CAWGGISGNTIYF
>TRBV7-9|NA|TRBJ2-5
CASSLALESETQYF
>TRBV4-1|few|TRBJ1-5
CASSQDLWRPQHF
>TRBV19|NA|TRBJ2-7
CASSSGQGYEQYF
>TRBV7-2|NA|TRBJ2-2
CASSSQIAGGNTGELFF
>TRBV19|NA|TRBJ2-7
CASSIDHTGPAQYF
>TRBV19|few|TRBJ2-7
CASSIGTAYEQYF
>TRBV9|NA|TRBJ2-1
CASSVSVGGRIGNEQFF
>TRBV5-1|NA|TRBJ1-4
CASRRSGTGSEKLFF
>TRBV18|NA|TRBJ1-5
CASSSRQNNQPQHF
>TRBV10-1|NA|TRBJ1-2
CASSDSNYGYTF
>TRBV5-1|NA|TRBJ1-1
CASSQTGRVNTEAFF
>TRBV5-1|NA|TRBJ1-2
CASSDGGQYTF
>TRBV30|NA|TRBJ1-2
CAWETGAYGYTF
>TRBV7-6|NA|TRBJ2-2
CASSRQGAGGELFF
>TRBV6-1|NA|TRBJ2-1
CASSGGGPYNEQFF
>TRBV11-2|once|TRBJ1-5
CASSSGGGSNQPQHF
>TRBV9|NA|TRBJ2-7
CASSKDSGYVEQYF
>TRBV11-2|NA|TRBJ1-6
CASSYEDYNSPLHF
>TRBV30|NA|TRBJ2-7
CAWGREPHRIEQYF
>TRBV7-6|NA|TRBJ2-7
CASSAYSGGPSYEQYF
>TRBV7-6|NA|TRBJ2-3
CASSPSWAGVGDTQYF
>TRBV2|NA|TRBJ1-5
CASILEWGNQPQHF
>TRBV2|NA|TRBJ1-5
CASSAGPNQPQHF
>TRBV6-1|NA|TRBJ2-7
CASSEAGAEIEQYF
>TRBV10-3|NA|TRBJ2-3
CAISVGLARDTQYF
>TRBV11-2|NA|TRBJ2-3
CASSLDGGGASDTQYF
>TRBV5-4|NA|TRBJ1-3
CASSLKNRGYGNTIYF
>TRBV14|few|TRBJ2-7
CASSQARTSVGTYEQYF
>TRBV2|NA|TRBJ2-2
CASSYGSGNTGELFF
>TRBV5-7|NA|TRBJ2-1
CASSLGGVSYNEQFF
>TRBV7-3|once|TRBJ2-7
CASSSGQGPIEQYF
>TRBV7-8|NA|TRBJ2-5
CASSAASGPIQTQYF
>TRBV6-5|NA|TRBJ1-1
CASSGGGAGTEAFF
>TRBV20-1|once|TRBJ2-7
CSAPGLYEQYF
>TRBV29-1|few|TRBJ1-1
CSVIRDSNTEAFF
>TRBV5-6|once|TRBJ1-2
CASSFGAGQGLYGYTF
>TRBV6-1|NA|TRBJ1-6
CASSAKTGTMSSYNSPLHF
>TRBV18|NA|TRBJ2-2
CASSPQEGAYTGELFF
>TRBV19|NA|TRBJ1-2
CASSIRAVGFSGLHGYTF
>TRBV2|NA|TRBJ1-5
CASRNRDGSNQPQHF
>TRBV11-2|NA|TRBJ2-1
CASSLMGLAGADEQFF
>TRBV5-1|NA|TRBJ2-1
CASSTTGTGRNEQFF
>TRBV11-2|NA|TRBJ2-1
CASSRQGARSYNEQFF